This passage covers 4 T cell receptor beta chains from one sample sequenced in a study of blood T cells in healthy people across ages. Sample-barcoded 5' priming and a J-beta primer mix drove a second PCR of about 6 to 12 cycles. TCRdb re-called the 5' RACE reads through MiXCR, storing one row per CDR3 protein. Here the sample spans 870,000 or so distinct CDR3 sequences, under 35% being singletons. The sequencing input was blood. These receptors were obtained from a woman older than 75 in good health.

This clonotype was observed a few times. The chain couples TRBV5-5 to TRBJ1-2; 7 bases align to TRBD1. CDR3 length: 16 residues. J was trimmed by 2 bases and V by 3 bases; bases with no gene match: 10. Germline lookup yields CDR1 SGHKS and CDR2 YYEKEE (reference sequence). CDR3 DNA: TGTGCCAGCAGCTCGAGACAGGGACTATCGAACTATGGCTACACCTTC. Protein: CASSSRQGLSNYGYTF.

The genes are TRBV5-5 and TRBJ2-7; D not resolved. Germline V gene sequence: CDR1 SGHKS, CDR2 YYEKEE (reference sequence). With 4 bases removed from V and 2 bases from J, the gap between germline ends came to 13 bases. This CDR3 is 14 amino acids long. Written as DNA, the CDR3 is TGTGCCAGCAGCCCGGTTTGGACGACCTACGAGCAGTACTTC. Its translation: CASSPVWTTYEQYF.

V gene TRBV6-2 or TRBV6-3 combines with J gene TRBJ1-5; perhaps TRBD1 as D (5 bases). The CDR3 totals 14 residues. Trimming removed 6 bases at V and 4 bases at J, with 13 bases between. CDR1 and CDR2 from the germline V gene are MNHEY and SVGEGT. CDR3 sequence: CASRYQGLNQPQHF. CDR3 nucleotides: TGTGCCAGCAGGTACCAGGGCCTGAATCAGCCCCAGCATTTT.

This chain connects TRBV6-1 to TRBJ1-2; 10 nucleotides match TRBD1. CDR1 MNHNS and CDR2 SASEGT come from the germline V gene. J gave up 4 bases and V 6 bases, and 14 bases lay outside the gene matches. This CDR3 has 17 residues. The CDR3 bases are TGTGCCAGCAGACCGACGAGTGGGACAGGGGCCCTCTATGGCTACACCTTC. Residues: CASRPTSGTGALYGYTF.